This is a list of T cell receptor beta chains from one sample in a study of T cells in narcolepsy. The method was immunoSEQ multiplex PCR; TCRdb's version includes in-frame clones alone and lacks a portion of them. This sample carries roughly 27,000 clones, 81% of them seen once, and the ten largest clones take around 0.99%. Material for sequencing was memory (CD45RA-) CD4+ T cells from blood. Receptors originate from a human donor in good health. CDR3s include the opening cysteine and the closing phenylalanine or tryptophan. The order of the fields is D gene, J gene, clone size, V gene, CDR3 protein, CDR3 DNA. D genes are given only for firm matches. Clone size appears in some rows only: once, few, many, or a class for an expanded clone.

- TRBJ2-1 - TRBV27 CASSLTGHLWWNEQFF TGTGCCAGCAGTTTGACAGGCCACCTTTGGTGGAATGAGCAGTTCTTC
- TRBJ2-7 - TRBV19 CASSIAGREQYF TGTGCCAGTAGTATAGCGGGGCGCGAGCAGTACTTC
- TRBJ2-5 once TRBV18 CASSKARQETQYF TGTGCCAGCTCCAAGGCTCGACAGGAGACCCAGTACTTC
- TRBJ1-2 - TRBV30 CAWSVRRIWGYTF TGTGCCTGGAGTGTACGAAGGATTTGGGGCTACACCTTC
- TRBJ1-1 few TRBV28 CASCTGAVNTEAFF TGTGCCAGCTGTACAGGAGCCGTGAACACTGAAGCTTTCTTT
TRBD1 TRBJ1-6 - TRBV4-1 CASSQARTGIGSPLHF TGCGCCAGCAGCCAAGCCCGGACAGGGATCGGGTCACCCCTCCACTTT
- TRBJ2-7 - TRBV5-1 CASSLTGPPYEQYF TGCGCCAGCAGCTTGACCGGGCCACCCTACGAGCAGTACTTC
TRBD1 TRBJ1-3 few TRBV4-3 CASSQTGTGVDTIYF TGCGCCAGCAGCCAAACCGGGACAGGGGTGGACACCATATATTTT
TRBD2 TRBJ2-5 - TRBV2 CASQAGGPQETQYF TGTGCCAGCCAAGCGGGAGGGCCACAAGAGACCCAGTACTTC
- TRBJ1-1 - TRBV9 CASSALQNTEAFF TGTGCCAGCAGCGCCTTACAGAACACTGAAGCTTTCTTT
TRBD1 TRBJ1-5 - TRBV29-1 CSVGTGQGGNQPQHF TGCAGCGTTGGGACGGGACAGGGGGGCAATCAGCCCCAGCATTTT
- TRBJ2-1 - TRBV19 CASKRGSLYNEQFF TGTGCCAGTAAGCGCGGGTCCTTATACAATGAGCAGTTCTTC
- TRBJ2-7 - TRBV2 CATTLVAASSYEQYF TGTGCCACCACACTGGTAGCGGCTAGTTCCTACGAGCAGTACTTC
TRBD1 TRBJ2-1 - TRBV7-3 CASSRTGQQQFF TGTGCCAGCAGCCGGACAGGACAGCAGCAGTTCTTC
TRBD1 TRBJ1-3 - TRBV28 CASSLHRGAVYGNTIYF TGTGCCAGCAGTTTACACAGGGGGGCAGTATACGGAAACACCATATATTTT
- TRBJ2-1 few TRBV5-1 CASTPGAATYNEQFF TGCGCCAGCACCCCGGGAGCGGCGACCTACAATGAGCAGTTCTTC
- TRBJ1-4 - TRBV18 CASSPLRTPEDEKLFF TGTGCCAGCTCACCCCTTAGGACGCCGGAGGATGAAAAACTGTTTTTT